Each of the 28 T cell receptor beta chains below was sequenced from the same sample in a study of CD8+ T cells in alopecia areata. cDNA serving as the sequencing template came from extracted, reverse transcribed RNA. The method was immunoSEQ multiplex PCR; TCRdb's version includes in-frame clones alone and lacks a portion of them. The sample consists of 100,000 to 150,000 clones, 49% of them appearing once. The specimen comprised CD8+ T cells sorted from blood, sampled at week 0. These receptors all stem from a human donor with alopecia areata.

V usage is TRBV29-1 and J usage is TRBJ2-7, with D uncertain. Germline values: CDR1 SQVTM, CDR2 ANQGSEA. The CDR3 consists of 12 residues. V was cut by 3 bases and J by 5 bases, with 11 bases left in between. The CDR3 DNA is TGCAGCGTTGAGGGAATTCTTAACGAGCAGTACTTC. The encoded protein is CSVEGILNEQYF.

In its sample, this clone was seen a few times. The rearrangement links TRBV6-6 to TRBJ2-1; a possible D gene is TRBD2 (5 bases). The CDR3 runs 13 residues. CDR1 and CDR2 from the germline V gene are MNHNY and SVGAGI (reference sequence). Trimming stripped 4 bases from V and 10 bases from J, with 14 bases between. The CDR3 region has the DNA TGTGCCAGCAGTTCGAAGGAGGTCAGAGAGCAGTTCTTC. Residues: CASSSKEVREQFF.

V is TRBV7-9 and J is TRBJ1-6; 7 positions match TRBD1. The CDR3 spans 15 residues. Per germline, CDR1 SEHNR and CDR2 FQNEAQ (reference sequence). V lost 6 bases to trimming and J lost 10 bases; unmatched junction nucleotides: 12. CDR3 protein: CASRSGEGAISPLHF. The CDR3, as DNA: TGTGCCAGCAGGTCCGGAGAGGGGGCGATATCACCCCTCCACTTT.

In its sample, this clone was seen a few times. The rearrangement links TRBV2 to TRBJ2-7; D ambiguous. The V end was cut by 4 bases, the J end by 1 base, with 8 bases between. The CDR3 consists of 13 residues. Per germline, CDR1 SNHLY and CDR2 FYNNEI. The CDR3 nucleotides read TGTGCCAGCAGTGGATCGGCTTCCTACGAGCAGTACTTC. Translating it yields CASSGSASYEQYF. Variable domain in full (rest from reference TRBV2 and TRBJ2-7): EPEVTQTPSHQVTQMGQEVILRCVPISNHLYFYWYRQILGQKVEFLVSFYNNEISEKSEIFDDQFSVERPDGSNFTLKIRSTKLEDSAMYFCASSGSASYEQYFGPGTRLTVT.

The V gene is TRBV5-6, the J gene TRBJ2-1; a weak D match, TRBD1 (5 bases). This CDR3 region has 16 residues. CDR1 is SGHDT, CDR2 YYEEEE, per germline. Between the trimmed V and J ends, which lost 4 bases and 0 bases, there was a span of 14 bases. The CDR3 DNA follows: TGTGCCAGCAGCCATGACAGAAGTCGCTCCTACAATGAGCAGTTCTTC. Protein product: CASSHDRSRSYNEQFF.

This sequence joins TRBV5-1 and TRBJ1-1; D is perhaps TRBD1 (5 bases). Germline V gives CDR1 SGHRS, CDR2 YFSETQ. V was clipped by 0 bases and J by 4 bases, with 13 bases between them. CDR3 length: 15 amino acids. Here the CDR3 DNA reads TGCGCCAGCAGCTTGGTAGGCTACGGGGGCACTGAAGCTTTCTTT. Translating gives CASSLVGYGGTEAFF.

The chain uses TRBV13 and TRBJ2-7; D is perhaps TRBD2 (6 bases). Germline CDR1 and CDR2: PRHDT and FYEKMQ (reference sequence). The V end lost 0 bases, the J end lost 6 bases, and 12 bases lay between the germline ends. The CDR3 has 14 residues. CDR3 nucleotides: TGTGCCAGCAGCTTAGGGACAGCGGGCCTCGAGCAGTACTTC. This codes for CASSLGTAGLEQYF.

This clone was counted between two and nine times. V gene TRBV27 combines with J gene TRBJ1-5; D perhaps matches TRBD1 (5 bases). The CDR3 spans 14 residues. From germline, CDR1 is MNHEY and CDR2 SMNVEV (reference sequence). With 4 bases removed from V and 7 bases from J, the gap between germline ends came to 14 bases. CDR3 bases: TGTGCCAGCAGTTCCGGGGGAGCGCACCAGCCCCAGCATTTT. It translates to CASSSGGAHQPQHF.

CDR3 region: CASSLPGVNQPQHF. The CDR3 DNA sequence: TGTGCCAGCAGCTTACCGGGGGTCAATCAGCCCCAGCATTTT. The rearrangement joins TRBV7-9 to TRBJ1-5; a weak D match, TRBD1 (5 bases). From germline, CDR1 is SEHNR and CDR2 FQNEAQ (reference sequence). The CDR3 is 14 residues long. V was pared by 2 bases and J by 3 bases, with 8 bases between.

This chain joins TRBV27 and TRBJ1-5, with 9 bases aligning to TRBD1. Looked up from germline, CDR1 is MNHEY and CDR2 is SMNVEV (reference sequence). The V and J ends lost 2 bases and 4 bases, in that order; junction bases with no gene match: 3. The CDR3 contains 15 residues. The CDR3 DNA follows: TGTGCCAGCAGTTTAGGGACAGGGAATAATCAGCCCCAGCATTTT. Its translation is CASSLGTGNNQPQHF.

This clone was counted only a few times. The CDR3 is CASSQDEEGAQYF. CDR3 DNA: TGCGCCAGCAGCCAGGATGAGGAGGGCGCCCAGTACTTC. The rearrangement uses TRBV5-1 and TRBJ2-5, with D perhaps TRBD2 (6 bases). Germline loops: CDR1 SGHRS, CDR2 YFSETQ. The CDR3 totals 13 residues. V was shortened by 4 bases and J by 9 bases, with 16 bases between the two germline ends.

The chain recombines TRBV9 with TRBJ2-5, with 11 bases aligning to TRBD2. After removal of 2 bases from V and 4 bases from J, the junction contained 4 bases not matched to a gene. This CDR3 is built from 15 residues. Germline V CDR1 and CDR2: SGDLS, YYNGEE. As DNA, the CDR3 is TGTGCCAGCAGCGTGGTAGCGGGGGGGCGAGAGACCCAGTACTTC. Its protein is CASSVVAGGRETQYF.

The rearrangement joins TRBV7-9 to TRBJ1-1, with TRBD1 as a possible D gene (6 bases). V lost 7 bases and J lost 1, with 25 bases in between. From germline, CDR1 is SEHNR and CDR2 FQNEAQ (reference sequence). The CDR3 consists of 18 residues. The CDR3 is CASTGGLERPWQNTEAFF. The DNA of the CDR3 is TGTGCCAGCACCGGGGGGCTTGAACGGCCCTGGCAGAACACTGAAGCTTTCTTT. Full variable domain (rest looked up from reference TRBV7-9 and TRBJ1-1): DTGVSQNPRHKITKRGQNVTFRCDPISEHNRLYWYRQTLGQGPEFLTYFQNEAQLEKSRLLSDRFSAERPKGSFSTLEIQRTEQGDSAMYLCASTGGLERPWQNTEAFFGQGTRLTVV.

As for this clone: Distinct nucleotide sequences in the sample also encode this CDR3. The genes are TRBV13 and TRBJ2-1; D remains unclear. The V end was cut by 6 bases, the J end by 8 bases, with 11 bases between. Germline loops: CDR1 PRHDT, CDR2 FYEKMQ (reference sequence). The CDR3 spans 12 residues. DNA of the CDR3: TGTGCCAGCAGTTCACGTTGGGATGAGCAGTTCTTC. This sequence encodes CASSSRWDEQFF.

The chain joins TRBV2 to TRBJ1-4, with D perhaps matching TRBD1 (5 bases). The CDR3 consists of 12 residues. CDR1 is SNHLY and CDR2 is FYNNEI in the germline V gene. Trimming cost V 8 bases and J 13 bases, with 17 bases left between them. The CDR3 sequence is CASGHGGSGLFF. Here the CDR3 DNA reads TGTGCCAGCGGACACGGGGGGAGCGGACTGTTTTTT.

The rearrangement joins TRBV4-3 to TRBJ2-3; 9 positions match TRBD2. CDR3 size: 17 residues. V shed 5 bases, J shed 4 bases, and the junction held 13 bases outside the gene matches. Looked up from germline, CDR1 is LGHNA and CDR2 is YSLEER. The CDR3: CASSKSGSRGGADTQYF. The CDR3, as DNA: TGCGCCAGCAGCAAAAGCGGCTCGCGGGGGGGCGCAGATACGCAGTATTTT.

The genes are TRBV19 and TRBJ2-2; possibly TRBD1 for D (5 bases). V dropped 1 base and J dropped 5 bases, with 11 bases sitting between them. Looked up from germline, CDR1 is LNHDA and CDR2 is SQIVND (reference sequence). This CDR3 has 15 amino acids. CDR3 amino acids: CASSIGGLSTGELFF. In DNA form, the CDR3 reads TGTGCCAGTAGTATAGGGGGCCTGTCGACCGGGGAGCTGTTTTTT.

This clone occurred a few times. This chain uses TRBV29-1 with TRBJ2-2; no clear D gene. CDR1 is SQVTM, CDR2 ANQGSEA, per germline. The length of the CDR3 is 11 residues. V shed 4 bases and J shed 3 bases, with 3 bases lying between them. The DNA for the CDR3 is TGCAGCGTTGCTTACACCGGGGAGCTGTTTTTT. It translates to CSVAYTGELFF.

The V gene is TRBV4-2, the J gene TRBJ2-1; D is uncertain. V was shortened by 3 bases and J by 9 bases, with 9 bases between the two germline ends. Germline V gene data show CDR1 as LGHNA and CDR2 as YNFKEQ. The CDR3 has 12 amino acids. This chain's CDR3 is CASSHRAAEQFF. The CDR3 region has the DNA TGTGCCAGCAGCCATAGGGCAGCTGAGCAGTTCTTC.

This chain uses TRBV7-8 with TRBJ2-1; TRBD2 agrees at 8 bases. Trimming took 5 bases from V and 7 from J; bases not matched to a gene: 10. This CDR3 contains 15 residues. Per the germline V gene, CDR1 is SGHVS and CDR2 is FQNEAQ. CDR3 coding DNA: TGTGCCAGCAGCCCTTTAGCGGGGTCCCGGAATGAGCAGTTCTTC. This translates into CASSPLAGSRNEQFF.

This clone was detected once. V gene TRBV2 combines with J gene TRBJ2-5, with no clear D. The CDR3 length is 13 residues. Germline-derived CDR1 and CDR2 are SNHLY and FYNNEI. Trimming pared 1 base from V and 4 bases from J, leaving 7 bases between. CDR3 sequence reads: CASSEGLPETQYF. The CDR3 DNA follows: TGTGCCAGCAGTGAAGGTCTCCCAGAGACCCAGTACTTC.

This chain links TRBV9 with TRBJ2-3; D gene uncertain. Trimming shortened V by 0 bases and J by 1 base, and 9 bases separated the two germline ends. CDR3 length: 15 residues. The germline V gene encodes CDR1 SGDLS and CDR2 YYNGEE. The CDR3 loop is CASSVVPRGTDTQYF. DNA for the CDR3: TGTGCCAGCAGCGTAGTCCCAAGAGGCACAGATACGCAGTATTTT.

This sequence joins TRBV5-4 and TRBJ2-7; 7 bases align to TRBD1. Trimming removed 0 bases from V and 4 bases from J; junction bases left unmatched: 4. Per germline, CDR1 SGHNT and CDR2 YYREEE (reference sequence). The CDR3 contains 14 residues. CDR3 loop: CASSLGDRRYEQYF. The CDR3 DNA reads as TGTGCCAGCAGCTTGGGGGACAGACGGTACGAGCAGTACTTC.

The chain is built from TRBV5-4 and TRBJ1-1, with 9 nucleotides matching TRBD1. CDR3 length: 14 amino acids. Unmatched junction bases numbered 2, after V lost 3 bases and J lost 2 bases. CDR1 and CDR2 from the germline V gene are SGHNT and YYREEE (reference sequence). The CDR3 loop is CASSYTGGNTEAFF. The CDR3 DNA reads TGTGCCAGCAGCTATACAGGGGGCAACACTGAAGCTTTCTTT.

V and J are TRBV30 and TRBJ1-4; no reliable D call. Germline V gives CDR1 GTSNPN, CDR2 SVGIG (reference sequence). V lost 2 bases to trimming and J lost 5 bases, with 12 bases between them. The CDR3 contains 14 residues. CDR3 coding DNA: TGTGCCTGGAGTTTACTGGCCGAAAATGAAAAACTGTTTTTT. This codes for CAWSLLAENEKLFF.

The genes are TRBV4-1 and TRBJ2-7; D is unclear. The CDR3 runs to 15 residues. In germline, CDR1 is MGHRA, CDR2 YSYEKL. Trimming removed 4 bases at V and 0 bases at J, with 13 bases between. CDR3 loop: CASSPRPSSSYEQYF. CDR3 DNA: TGCGCCAGCAGCCCCCGGCCTTCCAGCTCCTACGAGCAGTACTTC.

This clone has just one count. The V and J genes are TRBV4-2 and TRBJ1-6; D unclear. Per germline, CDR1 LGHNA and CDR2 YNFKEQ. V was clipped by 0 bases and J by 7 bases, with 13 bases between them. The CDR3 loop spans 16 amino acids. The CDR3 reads CASSQDRTVLNSPLHF. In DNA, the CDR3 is TGTGCCAGCAGCCAAGATCGAACAGTGCTGAATTCACCCCTCCACTTT.

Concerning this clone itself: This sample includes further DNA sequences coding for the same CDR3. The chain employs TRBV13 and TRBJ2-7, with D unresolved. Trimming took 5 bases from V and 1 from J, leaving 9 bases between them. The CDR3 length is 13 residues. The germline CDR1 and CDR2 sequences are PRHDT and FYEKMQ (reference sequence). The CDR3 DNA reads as TGTGCCAGCAGCCTCGGACGGTCCTACGAGCAGTACTTC. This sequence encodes CASSLGRSYEQYF.